These T cell receptor beta chains were read from a single sample in a study of cytomegalovirus exposure and HLA in healthy donors. Sequencing used immunoSEQ multiplex PCR; TCRdb keeps in-frame clones, though not all of them. This sample carries 100,000 to 150,000 clones, more than 60% of them seen once, and the ten largest clones take about 13%. The sample was PBMCs. Receptor source: a woman aged 55-69 years in good health and CMV-seropositive. CDR3s include the opening cysteine and the closing phenylalanine or tryptophan. D genes are given only for firm matches. Clone size is given for some rows only: seen once, a few or many times, or a class if the clone is expanded.

cdr3_nt: TGCGCCAGCAGCCCTTTCCGGGACAGGGGTTCCTACGAGCAGTACTTC; cdr3_aa: CASSPFRDRGSYEQYF; d_call: TRBD1; clone_size: .; v_call: TRBV4-1; j_call: TRBJ2-7; cdr3_length: 16
cdr3_nt: TGTGCCAGCAGCTTTGAAGGGAGGATCAATCAGCCCCAGCATTTT; cdr3_aa: CASSFEGRINQPQHF; d_call: .; clone_size: .; v_call: TRBV7-2; j_call: TRBJ1-5; cdr3_length: 15
cdr3_nt: TGCGCCAGCAGTCAATCGAGGCTAGGCCGGAACACTGAAGCTTTCTTT; cdr3_aa: CASSQSRLGRNTEAFF; d_call: .; clone_size: .; v_call: TRBV23-1; j_call: TRBJ1-1; cdr3_length: 16
cdr3_nt: TGTGCCAGCAGCTTGTTCAGGGGAGAGACCCAGTACTTC; cdr3_aa: CASSLFRGETQYF; d_call: .; clone_size: .; v_call: TRBV5-6; j_call: TRBJ2-5; cdr3_length: 13
cdr3_nt: TGTGCCAGCAGCCGTAACAGGGGAAGTAACACTGAAGCTTTCTTT; cdr3_aa: CASSRNRGSNTEAFF; d_call: TRBD1; clone_size: .; v_call: TRBV7-9; j_call: TRBJ1-1; cdr3_length: 15
cdr3_nt: TGTGCCAGCAGAACTAGAGGAGGTGAGCAGTTCTTC; cdr3_aa: CASRTRGGEQFF; d_call: .; clone_size: .; v_call: TRBV25-1; j_call: TRBJ2-1; cdr3_length: 12
cdr3_nt: TGTGCCAGCAGTTACCTACAGGGGAATTCACCCCTCCACTTT; cdr3_aa: CASSYLQGNSPLHF; d_call: TRBD1; clone_size: .; v_call: TRBV6-5; j_call: TRBJ1-6; cdr3_length: 14
cdr3_nt: TGTGCCAGCAGCGTCGGACAGGGCGGTGCCACTGAAGCTTTCTTT; cdr3_aa: CASSVGQGGATEAFF; d_call: TRBD1; clone_size: .; v_call: TRBV11-2; j_call: TRBJ1-1; cdr3_length: 15
cdr3_nt: TGTGCCAGCATCGCAGCGCCTGGGCAGCCCCAGCATTTT; cdr3_aa: CASIAAPGQPQHF; d_call: .; clone_size: .; v_call: TRBV7-8; j_call: TRBJ1-5; cdr3_length: 13
cdr3_nt: TGTGCCAGCAGCTTAGTATGGCAGGGGGAAGATCAGCCCCAGCATTTT; cdr3_aa: CASSLVWQGEDQPQHF; d_call: TRBD1; clone_size: .; v_call: TRBV7-9; j_call: TRBJ1-5; cdr3_length: 16
cdr3_nt: TGTGCCTGGAGTTCACAGGCGGTTGGCTACACCTTC; cdr3_aa: CAWSSQAVGYTF; d_call: .; clone_size: .; v_call: TRBV30; j_call: TRBJ1-2; cdr3_length: 12
cdr3_nt: TGCGCCAGCAGCTTGGTTCAGGGAGGAGATACGCAGTATTTT; cdr3_aa: CASSLVQGGDTQYF; d_call: .; clone_size: .; v_call: TRBV5-1; j_call: TRBJ2-3; cdr3_length: 14
cdr3_nt: TGTGCCAGCAGCTTAGTCCATGCAGGCGATGGCTACACCTTC; cdr3_aa: CASSLVHAGDGYTF; d_call: .; clone_size: .; v_call: TRBV7-9; j_call: TRBJ1-2; cdr3_length: 14
cdr3_nt: TGTGCCAGCAGTTACTCGACGGACTATGAAGCTTTCTTT; cdr3_aa: CASSYSTDYEAFF; d_call: .; clone_size: .; v_call: TRBV6-5; j_call: TRBJ1-1; cdr3_length: 13
cdr3_nt: TGTGCCAGCAGACGCGCGCTGACTAGCGGGAGGACAGATACGCAGTATTTT; cdr3_aa: CASRRALTSGRTDTQYF; d_call: TRBD2; clone_size: .; v_call: TRBV27; j_call: TRBJ2-3; cdr3_length: 17
cdr3_nt: TGTGCCAGCAGCTTACTTGGATCGGGAGGACAAGAGACCCAGTACTTC; cdr3_aa: CASSLLGSGGQETQYF; d_call: TRBD2; clone_size: once; v_call: TRBV7-8; j_call: TRBJ2-5; cdr3_length: 16
cdr3_nt: TGCGCCAGCAGCAAGTCGGGGACTAGCGGGATTGATGAGCAGTTCTTC; cdr3_aa: CASSKSGTSGIDEQFF; d_call: TRBD2; clone_size: .; v_call: TRBV4-3; j_call: TRBJ2-1; cdr3_length: 16
cdr3_nt: TGTGCCAGCAGTGAATTAGCGGAGACCGGGGAGCTGTTTTTT; cdr3_aa: CASSELAETGELFF; d_call: .; clone_size: .; v_call: TRBV6-4; j_call: TRBJ2-2; cdr3_length: 14
cdr3_nt: TGTGCCAGCAGCTTAATCGGGGGTGCCGGCTACACCTTC; cdr3_aa: CASSLIGGAGYTF; d_call: .; clone_size: .; v_call: TRBV7-3; j_call: TRBJ1-2; cdr3_length: 13
cdr3_nt: TGTGCCAGCAGCGTAGTGGCAGGGACGAACACCGGGGAGCTGTTTTTT; cdr3_aa: CASSVVAGTNTGELFF; d_call: .; clone_size: .; v_call: TRBV9; j_call: TRBJ2-2; cdr3_length: 16
cdr3_nt: TGCAGTGCTAGACAGAGCGACGAGCAGTACTTC; cdr3_aa: CSARQSDEQYF; d_call: .; clone_size: few; v_call: TRBV20-1; j_call: TRBJ2-7; cdr3_length: 11
cdr3_nt: TGTGCCAGCAGGCGGACAGGGCTGGATGACACTGAAGCTTTCTTT; cdr3_aa: CASRRTGLDDTEAFF; d_call: TRBD1; clone_size: .; v_call: TRBV6-5; j_call: TRBJ1-1; cdr3_length: 15
cdr3_nt: TGTGCCACCAGAGGGACTAGCGGGGGGACCAATGAGCAGTTCTTC; cdr3_aa: CATRGTSGGTNEQFF; d_call: TRBD2; clone_size: .; v_call: TRBV15; j_call: TRBJ2-1; cdr3_length: 15
cdr3_nt: TGTGCCAGCAGCGTAATCCCCAGGGAGCTGTTTTTT; cdr3_aa: CASSVIPRELFF; d_call: .; clone_size: .; v_call: TRBV9; j_call: TRBJ2-2; cdr3_length: 12
cdr3_nt: TGTGCCTGGAGTCTGGGGCCCGGGGAGCTGTTTTTT; cdr3_aa: CAWSLGPGELFF; d_call: .; clone_size: .; v_call: TRBV30; j_call: TRBJ2-2; cdr3_length: 12
cdr3_nt: TGTGCCAGCAGCAAAACCCCCAGTGGGGGGTGCCGCACTGAAGCTTTCTTT; cdr3_aa: CASSKTPSGGCRTEAFF; d_call: .; clone_size: once; v_call: TRBV21-1; j_call: TRBJ1-1; cdr3_length: 17
cdr3_nt: TGTGCCAGCAGCTCAAACAGGGCTTTCAAAGAGACCCAGTACTTC; cdr3_aa: CASSSNRAFKETQYF; d_call: .; clone_size: .; v_call: TRBV7-2; j_call: TRBJ2-5; cdr3_length: 15
cdr3_nt: TGCAGCGTCCCGCGAGGGCAGGGGTGGGTCAATGAGCAGTTCTTC; cdr3_aa: CSVPRGQGWVNEQFF; d_call: .; clone_size: .; v_call: TRBV29-1; j_call: TRBJ2-1; cdr3_length: 15
cdr3_nt: TGTGCCAGCCAGAGGGGGAATCAGCCCCAGCATTTT; cdr3_aa: CASQRGNQPQHF; d_call: .; clone_size: .; v_call: TRBV2; j_call: TRBJ1-5; cdr3_length: 12
cdr3_nt: TGTGCCAGCAGTGAATTTAGCGGTGCAACTAATGAAAAACTGTTTTTT; cdr3_aa: CASSEFSGATNEKLFF; d_call: .; clone_size: .; v_call: TRBV6-1; j_call: TRBJ1-4; cdr3_length: 16
cdr3_nt: TGTGCCAGCAGTGATGGAGTGGTCAGAAGTAATGAAAAACTGTTTTTT; cdr3_aa: CASSDGVVRSNEKLFF; d_call: .; clone_size: few; v_call: TRBV2; j_call: TRBJ1-4; cdr3_length: 16